Listed here are 11 T cell receptor beta chains from one sample, sequenced in a study of blood T cell repertoires in COVID-19. Assay used: immunoSEQ multiplex PCR; TCRdb lists only in-frame clones, some missing. The data contain approximately 120,000 clones, more than 70% of them singletons. The specimen was peripheral blood. The receptor source for this set is a human donor in a cohort sampled during active COVID-19.

This sequence joins TRBV6-5 and TRBJ2-3; TRBD2 might be the D (5 bases). Trimming took 7 bases from V and 1 from J, leaving 15 bases between them. The germline gives CDR1 MNHEY, CDR2 SVGAGI. The CDR3 runs 15 residues. CDR3 region: CASNRERVGTDTQYF. CDR3 sequence (DNA): TGTGCCAGCAACCGGGAAAGAGTCGGCACAGATACGCAGTATTTT.

The rearrangement links TRBV3-1 (or the pseudogene TRBV3-2) to TRBJ2-3; TRBD1 might be the D (6 bases). Trimming pared 4 bases from V and 0 bases from J, leaving 14 bases between. The CDR3 extends over 16 amino acids. Germline V gives CDR1 LGHDT, CDR2 YNNKEL (reference sequence). This CDR3 reads CASSPGQRPSTDTQYF. The CDR3 DNA reads TGTGCCAGCAGCCCCGGACAGAGACCTAGCACAGATACGCAGTATTTT.

This clone was counted between two and nine times. In DNA form, the CDR3 reads TGTGCCAGCAGTAAGGAAGGGGGCCGCGGCACTGAAGCTTTCTTT. Protein product: CASSKEGGRGTEAFF. The genes are TRBV6-4 and TRBJ1-1; 7 bases are a match to TRBD1. The CDR3 sequence is 15 residues long. Germline CDR1 reads MRHNA; CDR2 reads SNTAGT. Unmatched junction bases numbered 10, after V lost 5 bases and J lost 4 bases.

V usage is TRBV5-1 and J usage is TRBJ1-4, with 10 positions matching TRBD1. V dropped 7 bases and J dropped 7; count of bases not matched to a gene: 10. The CDR3 runs 15 residues. Germline V gene sequence: CDR1 SGHRS, CDR2 YFSETQ. The CDR3, as DNA: TGCGCCAGCGGTCTCGCGGGACAGGGGTTTGAAAAACTGTTTTTT. This encodes CASGLAGQGFEKLFF.

The chain couples TRBV19 to TRBJ2-5; 8 positions match TRBD2. Losses at the gene ends were 2 bases for V and 3 bases for J; bases not matched to a gene: 2. CDR3 size: 14 residues. CDR1 LNHDA and CDR2 SQIVND come from the germline V gene (reference sequence). CDR3 amino acids: CASSISSGKETQYF. The DNA for the CDR3 is TGTGCCAGTAGTATAAGTAGCGGGAAAGAGACCCAGTACTTC.

This clone was counted many times. V gene TRBV30 combines with J gene TRBJ1-1; D call uncertain. The CDR3 runs 13 residues. V was cut by 3 bases and J by 1 base, with 9 bases left in between. In germline, CDR1 is GTSNPN, CDR2 SVGIG (reference sequence). The CDR3 DNA reads TGTGCCTGGAGCAAGTCAGAGAACACTGAAGCTTTCTTT. Protein product: CAWSKSENTEAFF. The complete variable domain, with remaining parts taken from reference TRBV30 and TRBJ1-1, reads SQTIHQWPATLVQPVGSPLSLECTVEGTSNPNLYWYRQAAGRGLQLLFYSVGIGQISSEVPQNLSASRPQDRQFILSSKKLLLSDSGFYLCAWSKSENTEAFFGQGTRLTVV.

J is TRBJ1-3 and V is TRBV2; no clear D. The CDR3 covers 13 residues. The germline V gene has CDR1 SNHLY and CDR2 FYNNEI. V was clipped by 4 bases and J by 0 bases, with 4 bases between them. Here the CDR3 reads CASSVYSGNTIYF. CDR3 coding DNA: TGTGCCAGCAGTGTTTACTCTGGAAACACCATATATTTT.

This sequence joins TRBV25-1 and TRBJ1-1, with unresolved D. Germline V gene sequence: CDR1 MGHDK, CDR2 SYGVNS. The CDR3 sequence is 14 residues long. V gave up 8 bases and J gave up 7 bases, with 20 bases separating them. CDR3 DNA: TGTGCCAGCCGACCACCGGGAGGGAACGGTGAAGCTTTCTTT. Amino acid sequence: CASRPPGGNGEAFF.

The chain joins TRBV20-1 to TRBJ2-1; 13 bases match TRBD2. From germline, CDR1 is DFQATT and CDR2 SNEGSKA (reference sequence). The V segment lost 3 bases and the J segment 6 bases; nucleotides outside the gene matches: 8. The CDR3 spans 16 residues. CDR3 DNA: TGCAGTGCTAGTCGGACTAGCGGGGGACTGGGCAATGAGCAGTTCTTC. It yields the protein CSASRTSGGLGNEQFF.

V usage is TRBV4-1 and J usage is TRBJ1-4, with TRBD1 identical over 9 bases. This CDR3 spans 16 amino acids. Germline V gives CDR1 MGHRA, CDR2 YSYEKL. The V segment lost 4 bases and the J segment 7 bases; nucleotides outside the gene matches: 10. CDR3 in DNA: TGCGCCAGCAGCCTATCTTTGGGACAGGGAAGTGAAAAACTGTTTTTT. It translates to CASSLSLGQGSEKLFF.

This chain connects TRBV18 to TRBJ2-1; 9 positions agree with TRBD2. V gave up 3 bases and J gave up 5 bases; unmatched junction bases: 8. CDR1 and CDR2 from the germline V gene are KGHSH and LQKENI. The CDR3 runs 16 residues. CDR3 nucleotide sequence: TGTGCCAGCTCACCTCTTCCGGGACTAGCTCACAATGAGCAGTTCTTC. Amino acids: CASSPLPGLAHNEQFF.